Below, 30 T cell receptor beta chains from the same sample are listed, as sequenced in a study of blood T cell repertoires in COVID-19. The repertoire was sequenced with immunoSEQ multiplex PCR; TCRdb's copy has only in-frame clones and lacks some. The data contain fewer than 350,000 clones, approximately 91% of them singletons. Source material: PBMCs or T cells enriched from blood (not recorded which). Source of these receptors: a woman in her thirties or forties with acute COVID-19.

This clone was seen only once. The rearrangement uses TRBV7-3 and TRBJ2-3; 10 bases agree with TRBD2. J was trimmed by 4 bases and V by 4 bases; bases with no gene match: 5. CDR1 is SGHTA and CDR2 is FQGTGA in the germline V gene. The CDR3 consists of 15 residues. CDR3 DNA sequence: TGTGCCAGCAGCTCCGGGACTAGCGTGTCAGATACGCAGTATTTT. As protein: CASSSGTSVSDTQYF.

The rearrangement links TRBV28 to TRBJ2-2; D is ambiguous. Germline loops: CDR1 MDHEN, CDR2 SYDVKM. Trimming took 6 bases from V and 3 from J, leaving 11 bases between them. The length of the CDR3 is 14 residues. Here the CDR3 DNA reads TGTGCCAGCAGAGGCGGCGCCTACACCGGGGAGCTGTTTTTT. It specifies CASRGGAYTGELFF.

The genes are TRBV27 and TRBJ1-4, with 7 bases fitting TRBD1. Germline V gene lookup returns CDR1 MNHEY and CDR2 SMNVEV (reference sequence). The junction had 5 bases not matched to a gene; V was cut back by 5 bases and J by 5 bases. This CDR3 is 14 amino acids long. The CDR3 DNA follows: TGTGCCAGCAGTCGGACAGGAGGAAATGAAAAACTGTTTTTT. Translating it yields CASSRTGGNEKLFF.

The V gene is TRBV5-6, the J gene TRBJ1-2; 9 nucleotides align to TRBD1. The CDR3 is 15 amino acids. V lost 1 base, J lost 6 bases, and 7 bases stayed unmatched. Germline V CDR1 and CDR2: SGHDT, YYEEEE. Written as DNA, the CDR3 is TGTGCCAGCAGCTTGTGGGGGACAGGGAACCATGGCTACACCTTC. Its translation is CASSLWGTGNHGYTF.

The rearrangement links TRBV28 to TRBJ2-2; 8 nucleotides match TRBD2. The CDR3 has 16 amino acids. Germline lookup yields CDR1 MDHEN and CDR2 SYDVKM. The trim removed 4 bases at V and 4 bases at J, leaving 8 bases unmatched. CDR3 amino acids: CASSSPGGDTTGELFF. DNA for the CDR3: TGTGCCAGCAGTTCCCCGGGAGGGGATACCACCGGGGAGCTGTTTTTT.

V and J are TRBV7-2 and TRBJ2-5; TRBD2 matches at 10 bases. The CDR3 spans 14 residues. V lost 10 bases and J lost 5; bases outside the gene matches: 10. Germline assignment: CDR1 SGHTA and CDR2 FQGNSA. The CDR3 here is CATQLAGPGETQYF. CDR3 coding DNA: TGTGCCACCCAACTAGCGGGGCCCGGGGAGACCCAGTACTTC.

This chain links TRBV28 with TRBJ1-2, with 7 bases identical to TRBD1. Unmatched junction bases numbered 12, after V lost 6 bases and J lost 8 bases. Germline CDR1 is MDHEN and CDR2 is SYDVKM. The CDR3 runs 14 residues. The CDR3, as DNA: TGTGCCAGCAGAGGGACAGCCAACCCGCGGGGCTACACCTTC. Protein: CASRGTANPRGYTF.

The chain employs TRBV9 and TRBJ2-1; TRBD1 matches at 9 bases. CDR1 is SGDLS and CDR2 is YYNGEE in the germline V gene. Trimming took 1 base from V and 0 from J; bases not matched to a gene: 2. This CDR3 has 16 residues. CDR3 sequence: CASSVSTGGSYNEQFF. CDR3 in DNA: TGTGCCAGCAGCGTATCGACAGGGGGCTCCTACAATGAGCAGTTCTTC.

This rearrangement joins TRBV5-6 to TRBJ2-7; tentative D call: TRBD2 (5 bases). Per the germline V gene, CDR1 is SGHDT and CDR2 is YYEEEE. This CDR3 has 14 amino acids. Trimming shortened V by 2 bases and J by 6 bases, and 15 bases separated the two germline ends. The CDR3 sequence is CASSFRWETGEQYF. In DNA form, the CDR3 reads TGTGCCAGCAGCTTCAGGTGGGAGACCGGCGAGCAGTACTTC.

This chain connects TRBV2 to TRBJ1-2, with no clear D. Trimming shortened V by 2 bases and J by 4 bases, and 8 bases separated the two germline ends. Germline V CDR1 and CDR2: SNHLY, FYNNEI. The CDR3 contains 13 residues. CDR3 loop: CASSEWRPYGYTF. CDR3 DNA: TGTGCCAGCAGTGAATGGAGGCCCTATGGCTACACCTTC.

The V and J genes are TRBV27 and TRBJ2-7, with D maybe TRBD2 (5 bases). Trimming left V 6 bases short and J 2 bases short, with 17 bases between. The CDR3 spans 15 residues. Germline CDR1 is MNHEY and CDR2 is SMNVEV (reference sequence). CDR3 loop: CASSRAGAVTYEQYF. The CDR3 DNA reads TGTGCCAGCAGCCGAGCTGGAGCGGTTACCTACGAGCAGTACTTC.

This rearrangement joins TRBV5-1 to TRBJ2-1, with 11 bases identical to TRBD2. CDR1 is SGHRS, CDR2 YFSETQ, per germline. Trimming at V came to 2 bases and at J to 8 bases, leaving 15 bases not matched to a gene. There are 18 residues in the CDR3. The CDR3: CASSFKFSGGALSYEQFF. In DNA form, the CDR3 reads TGCGCCAGCAGCTTTAAATTTAGCGGGGGGGCCTTATCGTATGAGCAGTTCTTC. The variable domain in full, completed from reference TRBV5-1 and TRBJ2-1, reads KAGVTQTPRYLIKTRGQQVTLSCSPISGHRSVSWYQQTPGQGLQFLFEYFSETQRNKGNFPGRFSGRQFSNSRSEMNVSTLELGDSALYLCASSFKFSGGALSYEQFFGPGTRLTVL.

The sample holds one count of this clone. V is TRBV6-5 and J is TRBJ2-7, with 10 positions matching TRBD2. V lost 6 bases to trimming and J lost 2 bases; unmatched junction nucleotides: 7. CDR1 is MNHEY, CDR2 SVGAGI, per germline. The CDR3 loop spans 15 amino acids. Here the CDR3 DNA reads TGTGCCAGCAGCCCCACTAGCGGGGCCGCCTACGAGCAGTACTTC. Translated, it gives CASSPTSGAAYEQYF.

The rearrangement uses TRBV27 and TRBJ1-5, with unresolved D. Trimming took 7 bases from V and 1 from J, leaving 11 bases between them. Germline V CDR1 and CDR2: MNHEY, SMNVEV (reference sequence). This CDR3 has 14 amino acids. CDR3 residues: CASTPWESNQPQHF. The CDR3 DNA reads TGTGCCAGCACCCCGTGGGAGAGCAATCAGCCCCAGCATTTT.

V and J are TRBV7-2 and TRBJ2-5; TRBD2 is a possible D gene (6 bases). Trimming cost V 8 bases and J 1 base, with 11 bases left between them. Germline CDR1 and CDR2: SGHTA and FQGNSA. The CDR3 extends over 13 amino acids. The CDR3 loop is CASGAGTQETQYF. The CDR3 nucleotides are TGTGCCAGCGGGGCGGGGACCCAAGAGACCCAGTACTTC.

The chain carries TRBV30 and TRBJ2-6; D not certain. Trimming took off 8 bases at V and 0 bases at J, with 11 bases between the two ends. Per germline, CDR1 GTSNPN and CDR2 SVGIG (reference sequence). This CDR3 comprises 14 residues. CDR3 protein: CAGDLSSGANVLTF. CDR3 bases: TGTGCCGGGGATTTGAGCTCTGGGGCCAACGTCCTGACTTTC.

V is TRBV9 and J is TRBJ1-1; no definite D call. This CDR3 contains 14 residues. Germline assignment: CDR1 SGDLS and CDR2 YYNGEE. Deletions cut 0 bases from V and 2 bases from J, with 8 bases between. The CDR3 protein is CASSVAPLNTEAFF. The CDR3, as DNA: TGTGCCAGCAGCGTAGCTCCCCTAAACACTGAAGCTTTCTTT. The whole variable domain, remainder taken from reference TRBV9 and TRBJ1-1, is DSGVTQTPKHLITATGQRVTLRCSPRSGDLSVYWYQQSLDQGLQFLIQYYNGEERAKGNILERFSAQQFPDLHSELNLSSLELGDSALYFCASSVAPLNTEAFFGQGTRLTVV.

For this clone: At one end the junction does not follow the germline gene, possibly because of a read error. The chain recombines TRBV7-7 with TRBJ1-5; D is possibly TRBD1 (5 bases). The CDR3 runs 15 residues. CDR1 SSHAT and CDR2 FNYEAQ come from the germline V gene (reference sequence). CDR3 bases: TGTGCTAGCAGCTTAGGGACTAGCGGCAATCAGCCCCAGCATTTT. Translation: CASSLGTSGNQPQHF.

This clone occurred once. The chain has TRBV3-1 (or the pseudogene TRBV3-2) and TRBJ2-3; no firm D call. Germline CDR1 and CDR2: LGHDT and YNNKEL (reference sequence). The ends were cut back, 1 base at V and 5 bases at J, with 7 bases in the middle. The CDR3 sequence is 13 residues long. The CDR3 sequence is CASSQGQKDTQYF. The CDR3 DNA is TGTGCCAGCAGCCAAGGGCAAAAAGATACGCAGTATTTT.

The chain links TRBV5-1 to TRBJ1-3, with a tentative D call TRBD1 (6 bases). Germline values: CDR1 SGHRS, CDR2 YFSETQ. There are 14 residues in the CDR3. Trimming pared 0 bases from V and 6 bases from J, leaving 10 bases between. In nucleotides, the CDR3 is TGCGCCAGCAGCTTGGATTCAGGGGAAAACACCATATATTTT. Translation gives CASSLDSGENTIYF.

The rearrangement joins TRBV27 to TRBJ2-2, with D perhaps TRBD2 (6 bases). The CDR3 consists of 13 residues. CDR1 and CDR2 (germline): MNHEY, SMNVEV (reference sequence). Trimming stripped 4 bases from V and 13 bases from J, with 16 bases between. The CDR3 loop reads CASSSGLGWSLFF. The DNA for the CDR3 is TGTGCCAGCAGTTCGGGACTGGGTTGGTCGCTGTTTTTT.

As concerns this clone: The same CDR3 also results from other DNA sequences found in this sample. The chain carries TRBV7-3 and TRBJ1-1; D gene ambiguous. V gave up 2 bases and J gave up 2 bases, with 6 bases separating them. Germline CDR1 reads SGHTA; CDR2 reads FQGTGA. The CDR3 runs to 13 residues. CDR3 in amino acids: CASSLVENTEAFF. As DNA, the CDR3 is TGTGCCAGCAGCTTAGTAGAAAACACTGAAGCTTTCTTT.

The chain employs TRBV29-1 and TRBJ1-3, with D possibly matching TRBD1 (5 bases). The CDR3 has 19 residues. CDR1 and CDR2 from the germline V gene are SQVTM and ANQGSEA. V shed 2 bases and J shed 0 bases, with 23 bases lying between them. DNA for the CDR3: TGCAGCGTTGAAACCTCAGGAAAGGGGTCTTCCCTCTCTGGAAACACCATATATTTT. Residues: CSVETSGKGSSLSGNTIYF.

This clone was counted a single time. V is TRBV6-2 or TRBV6-3 and J is TRBJ2-5; TRBD1 is a possible D gene (7 bases). CDR1 is MNHEY and CDR2 is SVGEGT in the germline V gene. CDR3 length equals 16 residues. Trimming removed 4 bases at V and 5 bases at J, with 20 bases between. CDR3: CASSSAGGLMWETQYF. Here the CDR3 DNA reads TGTGCCAGCAGTTCAGCAGGGGGACTTATGTGGGAGACCCAGTACTTC.

The chain links TRBV2 to TRBJ2-7; weak D call: TRBD1 (6 bases). Per germline, CDR1 SNHLY and CDR2 FYNNEI. V lost 7 bases to trimming and J lost 0 bases, with 13 bases between them. This CDR3 spans 14 amino acids. CDR3 protein: CASTPWDTSYEQYF. In DNA, the CDR3 is TGTGCCAGCACTCCTTGGGACACCTCCTACGAGCAGTACTTC.

This chain uses TRBV29-1 with TRBJ2-7, with a weak D call TRBD1 (5 bases). Trimming removed 4 bases at V and 2 bases at J, with 15 bases between. In germline, CDR1 is SQVTM, CDR2 ANQGSEA. CDR3 size: 14 residues. CDR3 residues: CSVARQGNTYEQYF. The CDR3 DNA reads TGCAGCGTTGCTCGGCAGGGTAATACCTACGAGCAGTACTTC.

The table lists this clone with a few counts. The chain is built from TRBV29-1 and TRBJ2-7, with D possibly TRBD1 on 7 matching bases. V lost 6 bases and J 6 bases, leaving 21 bases between the germline ends. The CDR3 is made up of 14 amino acids. The germline V gene has CDR1 SQVTM and CDR2 ANQGSEA. The CDR3 region is CSVEEGAGGSEQYF. The CDR3 DNA follows: TGCAGCGTGGAGGAGGGGGCCGGTGGATCCGAGCAGTACTTC.

This clone was seen only a few times. The rearrangement uses TRBV30 and TRBJ2-1, with 8 bases lining up with TRBD1. This CDR3 contains 12 residues. With V trimmed by 1 base and J by 9 bases, 2 bases remained unmatched. Germline V gene data show CDR1 as GTSNPN and CDR2 as SVGIG (reference sequence). CDR3 sequence reads: CAWSGQGIEQFF. The CDR3 DNA sequence: TGTGCCTGGAGTGGACAGGGGATTGAGCAGTTCTTC.

This clone has a single count. The V and J genes are TRBV11-2 and TRBJ1-5, with 9 bases identical to TRBD1. This CDR3 is built from 16 residues. J lost 5 bases, V lost 8 bases, and 13 bases had no gene match. CDR1 and CDR2 from the germline V gene are SGHAT and FQNNGV. The CDR3 loop reads CASVKRDRVNDQPQHF. The CDR3 nucleotides read TGTGCCAGCGTAAAGAGGGACAGGGTCAACGATCAGCCCCAGCATTTT.

The chain employs TRBV4-2 and TRBJ1-1, with 8 nucleotides matching TRBD1. V shed 0 bases and J 5 bases; nucleotides not matched to a gene: 2. The CDR3 spans 14 residues. Looked up from germline, CDR1 is LGHNA and CDR2 is YNFKEQ. CDR3: CASSQEGTGTEAFF. In DNA form, the CDR3 reads TGTGCCAGCAGCCAAGAAGGGACAGGAACTGAAGCTTTCTTT.